Listed below are T cell receptor beta chains from one sample, sequenced in a study of blood T cell repertoires in COVID-19. Generated by immunoSEQ multiplex PCR, the TCRdb table keeps only in-frame clones and is missing some. Among 160,000 or so clones listed, about 85% were seen once. Material for sequencing was peripheral blood. These receptors originate from a man between 65 and 85 years old who had recovered from COVID-19. Each CDR3 is given with its conserved first and last residue. Fields, in order: CDR3 length, V gene, D gene, CDR3 protein. The D gene is left open where the match is weak.

CDR3 length: 14; V gene: TRBV27; D gene: .; CDR3 protein: CASSFTPGDTEAFF
CDR3 length: 17; V gene: TRBV3-1/TRBV3-2; D gene: TRBD2; CDR3 protein: CASSPYLRRTSAGELFF
CDR3 length: 15; V gene: TRBV30; D gene: TRBD2; CDR3 protein: CAWSGASGSTDTQYF
CDR3 length: 15; V gene: TRBV6-2/TRBV6-3; D gene: .; CDR3 protein: CASSNAQGPYSGYTF
CDR3 length: 13; V gene: TRBV18; D gene: .; CDR3 protein: CASSPPVRTEAFF
CDR3 length: 13; V gene: TRBV28; D gene: TRBD2; CDR3 protein: CASSPPAGGEQYF
CDR3 length: 16; V gene: TRBV3-1/TRBV3-2; D gene: TRBD2; CDR3 protein: CASSQGRTSGQETQYF
CDR3 length: 16; V gene: TRBV11-2; D gene: .; CDR3 protein: CASSLVSAGLDGELFF
CDR3 length: 14; V gene: TRBV9; D gene: .; CDR3 protein: CASSVGVGVDGYTF
CDR3 length: 13; V gene: TRBV10-2; D gene: TRBD2; CDR3 protein: CASRLAGAGELFF
CDR3 length: 12; V gene: TRBV30; D gene: .; CDR3 protein: CAWSVLGEGYTF
CDR3 length: 14; V gene: TRBV24-1; D gene: .; CDR3 protein: CATSGGGGTDTQYF
CDR3 length: 12; V gene: TRBV7-6; D gene: .; CDR3 protein: CASSLPAGELFF
CDR3 length: 17; V gene: TRBV25-1; D gene: TRBD1; CDR3 protein: CASSFISDRNPTDTQYF
CDR3 length: 15; V gene: TRBV5-4; D gene: TRBD1; CDR3 protein: CASSYRGLGTGELFF
CDR3 length: 12; V gene: TRBV28; D gene: .; CDR3 protein: CASSLNGETQYF
CDR3 length: 14; V gene: TRBV19; D gene: TRBD1; CDR3 protein: CASSRQGNQETQYF
CDR3 length: 14; V gene: TRBV3-1/TRBV3-2; D gene: TRBD2; CDR3 protein: CASSPSGSPHEQFF
CDR3 length: 16; V gene: TRBV10-1; D gene: TRBD2; CDR3 protein: CASSESSTRGGYEQFF
CDR3 length: 14; V gene: TRBV19; D gene: TRBD2; CDR3 protein: CASSGGTNQETQYF
CDR3 length: 19; V gene: TRBV19; D gene: .; CDR3 protein: CASSIGTSSFTVAKNIQYF
CDR3 length: 17; V gene: TRBV3-1/TRBV3-2; D gene: .; CDR3 protein: CASSQDHQGLAKNIQYF
CDR3 length: 14; V gene: TRBV19; D gene: .; CDR3 protein: CASRSNRENTEAFF
CDR3 length: 15; V gene: TRBV3-1/TRBV3-2; D gene: TRBD2; CDR3 protein: CASSDRTSGTETQYF
CDR3 length: 15; V gene: TRBV5-4; D gene: TRBD2; CDR3 protein: CASSRTSGGYNEQFF
CDR3 length: 16; V gene: TRBV7-9; D gene: TRBD1; CDR3 protein: CASSTSLRDRVLGYTF
CDR3 length: 15; V gene: TRBV5-1; D gene: .; CDR3 protein: CASSPRSGGGTEAFF
CDR3 length: 14; V gene: TRBV27; D gene: .; CDR3 protein: CASSLDRTSYEQYF
CDR3 length: 14; V gene: TRBV7-9; D gene: .; CDR3 protein: CAIPIVGEQETQYF
CDR3 length: 16; V gene: TRBV7-9; D gene: TRBD2; CDR3 protein: CASSLARAGAHNEQFF
CDR3 length: 15; V gene: TRBV6-5; D gene: TRBD1; CDR3 protein: CASSYNRQGRYEQYF
CDR3 length: 16; V gene: TRBV15; D gene: .; CDR3 protein: CATSPERDQANEKLFF
CDR3 length: 15; V gene: TRBV28; D gene: .; CDR3 protein: CASSLRSGGNSPLHF
CDR3 length: 16; V gene: TRBV5-5; D gene: .; CDR3 protein: CASSWGGAGGTYEQYF
CDR3 length: 18; V gene: TRBV18; D gene: TRBD2; CDR3 protein: CASSPPISLAGSTDTQYF
CDR3 length: 16; V gene: TRBV6-5; D gene: TRBD1; CDR3 protein: CASSYSGDRGAYEQYF
CDR3 length: 15; V gene: TRBV19; D gene: TRBD1; CDR3 protein: CASSRQGDRSYEQYF
CDR3 length: 19; V gene: TRBV5-6; D gene: TRBD2; CDR3 protein: CASSLPSLAGGFRHNEQFF
CDR3 length: 14; V gene: TRBV27; D gene: .; CDR3 protein: CASSDRVGARGYTF
CDR3 length: 14; V gene: TRBV7-2; D gene: .; CDR3 protein: CASSLGQSDYGYTF
CDR3 length: 12; V gene: TRBV11-2; D gene: TRBD2; CDR3 protein: CASSPSGNEQFF
CDR3 length: 15; V gene: TRBV7-9; D gene: TRBD1; CDR3 protein: CASSPPGQTNYGYTF
CDR3 length: 13; V gene: TRBV11-2; D gene: .; CDR3 protein: CASRVISRGEQYF
CDR3 length: 16; V gene: TRBV11-1; D gene: TRBD1; CDR3 protein: CASSRDRLQEYEEQYF
CDR3 length: 17; V gene: TRBV18; D gene: TRBD2; CDR3 protein: CASSPPGILAGEVEQYF